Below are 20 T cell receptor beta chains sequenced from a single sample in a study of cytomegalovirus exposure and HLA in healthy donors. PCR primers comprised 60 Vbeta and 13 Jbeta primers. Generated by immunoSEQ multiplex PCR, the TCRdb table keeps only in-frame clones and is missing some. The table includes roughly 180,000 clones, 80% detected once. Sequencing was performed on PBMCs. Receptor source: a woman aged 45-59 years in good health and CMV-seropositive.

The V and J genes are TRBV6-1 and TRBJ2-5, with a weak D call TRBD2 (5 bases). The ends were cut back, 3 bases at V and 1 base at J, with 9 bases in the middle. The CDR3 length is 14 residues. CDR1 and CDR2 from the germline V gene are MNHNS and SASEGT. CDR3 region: CASSDAGTQETQYF. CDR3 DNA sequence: TGTGCCAGCAGTGACGCGGGCACCCAAGAGACCCAGTACTTC.

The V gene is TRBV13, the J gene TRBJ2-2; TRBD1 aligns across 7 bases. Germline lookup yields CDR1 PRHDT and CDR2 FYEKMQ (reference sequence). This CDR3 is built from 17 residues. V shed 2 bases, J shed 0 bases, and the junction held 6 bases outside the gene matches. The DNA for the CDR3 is TGTGCCAGCAGCTTAAGAATAGGGGGCACGAACACCGGGGAGCTGTTTTTT. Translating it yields CASSLRIGGTNTGELFF.

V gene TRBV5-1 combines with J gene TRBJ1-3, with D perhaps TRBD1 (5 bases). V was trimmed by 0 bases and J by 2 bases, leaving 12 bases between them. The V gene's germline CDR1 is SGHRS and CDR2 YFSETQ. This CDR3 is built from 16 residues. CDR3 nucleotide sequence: TGCGCCAGCAGCTTGGCCCTTAGGGGAACTGGAAACACCATATATTTT. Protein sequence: CASSLALRGTGNTIYF.

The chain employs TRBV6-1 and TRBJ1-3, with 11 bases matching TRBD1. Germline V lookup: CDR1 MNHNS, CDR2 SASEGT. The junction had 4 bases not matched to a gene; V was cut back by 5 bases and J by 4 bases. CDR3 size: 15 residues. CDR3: CASSSDRGRGNTIYF. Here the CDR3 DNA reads TGTGCCAGCAGTTCGGACAGGGGGCGGGGAAACACCATATATTTT.

CDR3 residues: CASSPPGLDRNEQFF. The CDR3 nucleotides are TGTGCCAGCTCACCGCCGGGACTAGATCGCAATGAGCAGTTCTTC. The chain is built from TRBV18 and TRBJ2-1; 8 bases map to TRBD2. With 3 bases clipped from V and 6 bases from J, the junction kept 7 bases outside the gene matches. The germline CDR1 and CDR2 sequences are KGHSH and LQKENI. This CDR3 is 15 amino acids long.

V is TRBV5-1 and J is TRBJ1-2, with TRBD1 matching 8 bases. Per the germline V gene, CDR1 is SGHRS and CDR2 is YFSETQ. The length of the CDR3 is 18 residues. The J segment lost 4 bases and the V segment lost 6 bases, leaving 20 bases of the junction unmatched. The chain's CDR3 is CASTNKRQGSRVLYGYTF. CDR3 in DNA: TGCGCCAGCACCAATAAGAGACAGGGGTCGCGAGTTCTCTATGGCTACACCTTC.

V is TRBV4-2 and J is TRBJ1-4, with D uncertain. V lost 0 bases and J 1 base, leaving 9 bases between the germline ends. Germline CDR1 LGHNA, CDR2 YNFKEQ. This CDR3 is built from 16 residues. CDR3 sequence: CASSQDPGITNEKLFF. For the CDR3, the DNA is TGTGCCAGCAGCCAAGATCCGGGGATAACTAATGAAAAACTGTTTTTT.

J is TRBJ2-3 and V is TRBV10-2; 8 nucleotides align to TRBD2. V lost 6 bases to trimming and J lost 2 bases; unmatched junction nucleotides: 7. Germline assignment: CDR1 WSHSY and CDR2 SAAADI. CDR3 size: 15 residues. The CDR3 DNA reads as TGCGCCAGCAGCCCCGGGGGGGGGTACACAGATACGCAGTATTTT. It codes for CASSPGGGYTDTQYF.

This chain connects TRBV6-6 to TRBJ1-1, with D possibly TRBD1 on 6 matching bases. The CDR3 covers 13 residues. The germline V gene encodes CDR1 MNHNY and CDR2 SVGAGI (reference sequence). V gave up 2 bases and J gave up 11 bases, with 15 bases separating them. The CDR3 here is CASSYQPGAGAFF. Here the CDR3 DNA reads TGTGCCAGCAGTTACCAACCAGGGGCTGGGGCTTTCTTT.

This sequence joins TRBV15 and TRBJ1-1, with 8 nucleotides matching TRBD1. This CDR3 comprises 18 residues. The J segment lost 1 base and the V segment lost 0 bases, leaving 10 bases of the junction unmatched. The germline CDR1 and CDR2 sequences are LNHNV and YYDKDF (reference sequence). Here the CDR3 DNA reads TGTGCCACCAGCAGAGATCAAGGGACAGGATTTACGAACACTGAAGCTTTCTTT. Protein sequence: CATSRDQGTGFTNTEAFF.

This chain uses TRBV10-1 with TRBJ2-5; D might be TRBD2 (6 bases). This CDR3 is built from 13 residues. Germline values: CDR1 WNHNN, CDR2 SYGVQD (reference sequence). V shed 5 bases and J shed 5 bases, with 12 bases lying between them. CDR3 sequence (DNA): TGCGCCAGCAGTCCGTGGGGGGTCGAGACCCAGTACTTC. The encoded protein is CASSPWGVETQYF.

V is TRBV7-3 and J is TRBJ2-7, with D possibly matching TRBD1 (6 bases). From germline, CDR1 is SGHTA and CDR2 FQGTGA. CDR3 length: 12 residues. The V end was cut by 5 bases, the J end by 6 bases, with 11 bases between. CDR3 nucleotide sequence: TGTGCCAGCAGCGCAACAGGGTCCGAGCAGTACTTC. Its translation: CASSATGSEQYF.

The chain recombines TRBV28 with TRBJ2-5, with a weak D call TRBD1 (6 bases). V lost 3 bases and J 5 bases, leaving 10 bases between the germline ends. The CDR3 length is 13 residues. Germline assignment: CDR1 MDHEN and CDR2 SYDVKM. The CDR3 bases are TGTGCCAGCAGTTTCAGGGGCCGGGAGACCCAGTACTTC. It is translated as CASSFRGRETQYF.

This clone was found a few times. The CDR3 DNA follows: TGTGCCATCAGTGGTACAGGGGAGGAGCAGTTCTTC. It translates to CAISGTGEEQFF. The chain uses TRBV10-3 and TRBJ2-1; TRBD1 matches 7 bases. The CDR3 has 12 amino acids. CDR1 ENHRY and CDR2 SYGVKD come from the germline V gene. Germline trimming cut 4 bases from V and 10 bases from J; bases unmatched to any gene: 4.

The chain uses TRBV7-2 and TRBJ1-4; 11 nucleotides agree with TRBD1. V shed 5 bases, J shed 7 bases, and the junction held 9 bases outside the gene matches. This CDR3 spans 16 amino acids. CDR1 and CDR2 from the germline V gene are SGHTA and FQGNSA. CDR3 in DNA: TGTGCCAGCAGCCCCCGAGGGGACAGGGGGGCTGAAAAACTGTTTTTT. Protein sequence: CASSPRGDRGAEKLFF.

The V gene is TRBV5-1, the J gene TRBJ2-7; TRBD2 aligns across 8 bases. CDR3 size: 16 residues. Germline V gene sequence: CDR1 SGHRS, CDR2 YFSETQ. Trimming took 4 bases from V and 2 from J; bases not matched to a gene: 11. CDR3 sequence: CASSPGQRGYTYEQYF. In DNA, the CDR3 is TGCGCCAGCAGCCCCGGGCAGCGGGGGTACACCTACGAGCAGTACTTC.

Written as DNA, the CDR3 is TGTGCCAGCAGCGACCCGACGGGAAACACTGAAGCTTTCTTT. Protein sequence: CASSDPTGNTEAFF. The J gene is TRBJ1-1, the V gene TRBV7-2; D is unclear. The V and J ends lost 5 bases and 2 bases respectively, with 12 bases between them. The CDR3 covers 14 residues. Germline CDR1 and CDR2: SGHTA and FQGNSA.

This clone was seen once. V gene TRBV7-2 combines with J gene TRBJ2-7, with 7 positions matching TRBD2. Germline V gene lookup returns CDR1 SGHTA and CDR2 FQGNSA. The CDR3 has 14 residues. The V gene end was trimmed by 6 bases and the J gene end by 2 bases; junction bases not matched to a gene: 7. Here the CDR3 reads CASRVTSATYEQYF. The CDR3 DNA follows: TGTGCCAGCAGGGTTACTAGCGCAACCTACGAGCAGTACTTC.

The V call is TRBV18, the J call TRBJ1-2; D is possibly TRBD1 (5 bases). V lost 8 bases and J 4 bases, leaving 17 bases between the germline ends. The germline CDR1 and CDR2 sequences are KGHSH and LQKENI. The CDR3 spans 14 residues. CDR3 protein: CASTSSDSLYGYTF. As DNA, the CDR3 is TGTGCCAGCACCTCTTCCGACAGCCTCTATGGCTACACCTTC.

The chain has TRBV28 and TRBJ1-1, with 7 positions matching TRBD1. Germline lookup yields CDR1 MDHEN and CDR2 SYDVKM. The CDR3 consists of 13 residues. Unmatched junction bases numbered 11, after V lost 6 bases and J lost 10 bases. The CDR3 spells CASSTGQVSGAFF. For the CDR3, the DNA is TGTGCCAGCAGCACTGGACAGGTGTCGGGAGCTTTCTTT.